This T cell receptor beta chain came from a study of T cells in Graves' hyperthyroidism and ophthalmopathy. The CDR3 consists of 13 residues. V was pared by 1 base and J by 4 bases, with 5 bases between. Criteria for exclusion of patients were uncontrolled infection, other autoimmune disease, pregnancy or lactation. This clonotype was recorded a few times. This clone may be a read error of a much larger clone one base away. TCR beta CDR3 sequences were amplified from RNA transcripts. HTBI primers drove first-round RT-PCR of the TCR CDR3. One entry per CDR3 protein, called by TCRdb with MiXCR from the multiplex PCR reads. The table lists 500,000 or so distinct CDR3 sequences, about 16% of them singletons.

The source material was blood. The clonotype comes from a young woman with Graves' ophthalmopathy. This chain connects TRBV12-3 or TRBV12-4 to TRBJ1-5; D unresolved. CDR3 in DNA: TGTGCCAGCAGTTTAGGGGAGAATCAGCCCCAGCATTTT. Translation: CASSLGENQPQHF.